This TCR beta chain was identified during a study of T cells after yellow fever vaccination. CDR1 and CDR2 from the germline V gene are GTSNPN and SVGIG (reference sequence). CDR3 size: 12 residues. V was trimmed by 4 bases and J by 5 bases, leaving 11 bases between them. MiXCR, applied by TCRdb to the 5' RACE reads, yields one record per CDR3 protein. This sample has approximately 510,000 distinct CDR3 sequences, with 21% found just once. This clonotype has at least ten counts. The chain combines TRBV30 with TRBJ2-5; possible D gene TRBD2, 6 bases. Material: PBMCs, obtained approximately 22 days after the first yellow fever vaccination. The clonotype comes from a man younger than 30 who received the YFV17D yellow fever vaccine. The CDR3 nucleotides are TGTGCCTGGAAGGGACTTTGGGAGACCCAGTACTTC. It translates to CAWKGLWETQYF.